What follows are 11 T cell receptor beta chains derived from one specimen sequenced in a study of cytomegalovirus exposure and HLA in healthy donors. A multiplex PCR was run with 60 Vbeta primers and 13 Jbeta primers. Assay: immunoSEQ multiplex PCR; the TCRdb copy retains only in-frame clones and omits some. Among about 110,000 clones, roughly two thirds were seen once, and the ten largest hold around 2.2%. The material sequenced was PBMCs. The source is a woman aged 25 to 39 in good health and CMV-seronegative.

The V and J genes are TRBV7-6 and TRBJ2-5; 8 bases match TRBD1. The J call may be mistaken, given a closer DNA end match to TRBJ2-7. The germline V gene has CDR1 SGHVS and CDR2 FNYEAQ. The CDR3 length is 17 residues. The CDR3 nucleotides read TGTGCCAGCAGCTTAGTGGGTGAGGGGACAGGTAGCCACGAGCAGTACTTC. Its protein is CASSLVGEGTGSHEQYF.

This rearrangement joins TRBV7-3 to TRBJ2-1; 8 bases are shared with TRBD2. The V gene's germline CDR1 is SGHTA and CDR2 FQGTGA. V shed 2 bases and J 0 bases; nucleotides not matched to a gene: 3. This CDR3 spans 16 amino acids. CDR3 in amino acids: CASSLLAGNSYNEQFF. In DNA, the CDR3 is TGTGCCAGCAGCTTATTAGCGGGGAACTCCTACAATGAGCAGTTCTTC.

The V call is TRBV5-5, the J call TRBJ1-2; 9 bases line up with TRBD1. Trimming at V came to 4 bases and at J to 6 bases, leaving 4 bases not matched to a gene. The CDR3 sequence is 13 residues long. Germline V gene data show CDR1 as SGHKS and CDR2 as YYEKEE (reference sequence). The CDR3 DNA follows: TGTGCCAGCAGCCCCGGGACAGGGAATGGCTACACCTTC. Protein sequence: CASSPGTGNGYTF. Filled out from reference TRBV5-5 and TRBJ1-2, the complete variable domain reads DAGVTQSPTHLIKTRGQQVTLRCSPISGHKSVSWYQQVLGQGPQFIFQYYEKEERGRGNFPDRFSARQFPNYSSELNVNALLLGDSALYLCASSPGTGNGYTFGSGTRLTVV.

The rearrangement links TRBV14 to TRBJ1-2; TRBD1 matches 7 bases. The junction had 4 bases not matched to a gene; V was cut back by 5 bases and J by 4 bases. This CDR3 is built from 13 residues. CDR1 and CDR2 from the germline V gene are SGHDN and FVKESK. CDR3 in DNA: TGTGCCAGCAGCGGGACAGTTTTCTATGGCTACACCTTC. Amino acids: CASSGTVFYGYTF.

The chain uses TRBV30 and TRBJ2-3, with D possibly being TRBD2 (6 bases). Germline CDR1 GTSNPN, CDR2 SVGIG (reference sequence). Between the trimmed V and J ends, which lost 0 bases and 0 bases, there was a span of 19 bases. The CDR3 consists of 18 residues. This chain's CDR3 is CAWSVNLFSGSSTDTQYF. The CDR3 nucleotides read TGTGCCTGGAGTGTTAACCTCTTTAGCGGTTCTAGCACAGATACGCAGTATTTT.

The chain uses TRBV7-9 and TRBJ2-7, with D possibly matching TRBD1 (6 bases). CDR3 length: 12 residues. V lost 5 bases, J lost 4 bases, and 9 bases lay in between. Germline CDR1 is SEHNR and CDR2 is FQNEAQ (reference sequence). CDR3 DNA: TGTGCCAGCAGCGCCCAGGGGTACGAGCAGTACTTC. Amino acid sequence: CASSAQGYEQYF.

This clone was seen only a few times. The chain employs TRBV5-1 and TRBJ2-7, with a possible D match to TRBD2 (5 bases). There are 13 residues in the CDR3. With 4 bases removed from V and 6 bases from J, the gap between germline ends came to 14 bases. In germline, CDR1 is SGHRS, CDR2 YFSETQ. The CDR3 sequence: CASSRVLASEQYF. The DNA for the CDR3 is TGCGCCAGCAGCAGGGTCCTAGCCTCCGAGCAGTACTTC.

The J gene is TRBJ2-1, the V gene TRBV28; D is undetermined. The V end was cut by 11 bases, the J end by 4 bases, with 6 bases between. CDR1 is MDHEN and CDR2 is SYDVKM in the germline V gene. CDR3 length equals 10 residues. CDR3 DNA: TGTGCCGTGAGGTACAATGAGCAGTTCTTC. This encodes CAVRYNEQFF.

This clone was observed a few times. V gene TRBV28 combines with J gene TRBJ1-5; a weak D match, TRBD1 (5 bases). The length of the CDR3 is 13 residues. The germline V gene has CDR1 MDHEN and CDR2 SYDVKM. The V end was cut by 10 bases, the J end by 2 bases, with 12 bases between. Here the CDR3 reads CATQGRGNQPQHF. The CDR3 DNA sequence: TGTGCCACCCAGGGTCGGGGCAATCAGCCCCAGCATTTT. The variable domain in full, completed from reference TRBV28 and TRBJ1-5, reads DVKVTQSSRYLVKRTGEKVFLECVQDMDHENMFWYRQDPGLGLRLIYFSYDVKMKEKGDIPEGYSVSREKKERFSLILESASTNQTSMYLCATQGRGNQPQHFGDGTRLSIL.

The chain combines TRBV5-4 with TRBJ2-7, with TRBD2 identical over 7 bases. Germline CDR1 and CDR2: SGHNT and YYREEE (reference sequence). This CDR3 has 15 amino acids. The V segment lost 3 bases and the J segment 0 bases; nucleotides outside the gene matches: 6. The CDR3 here is CASSYSGSISYEQYF. The CDR3 bases are TGTGCCAGCAGCTATAGCGGGTCTATCTCCTACGAGCAGTACTTC.

This rearrangement joins TRBV19 to TRBJ2-2; 10 nucleotides match TRBD1. This CDR3 is built from 16 residues. V was pared by 3 bases and J by 3 bases, with 4 bases of the junction left unmatched. CDR1 is LNHDA and CDR2 is SQIVND in the germline V gene (reference sequence). The CDR3 nucleotides are TGTGCCAGTAGTATGGACAGGGGGTGGTACACCGGGGAGCTGTTTTTT. It specifies CASSMDRGWYTGELFF.